The T cell receptor beta chain under discussion was sequenced for a study of blood T cell repertoires in COVID-19. Libraries were prepared by immunoSEQ multiplex PCR; TCRdb keeps only in-frame clonotypes and omits some of them. The profile shows a few hundred thousand clones, about 86% of them singletons. Germline V gene lookup returns CDR1 SNHLY and CDR2 FYNNEI. CDR3 length: 13 residues. Trimming pared 7 bases from V and 7 bases from J, leaving 11 bases between. The receptor's source is a man in his 60s with acute or convalescent COVID-19. Sequenced sample: peripheral blood. This chain links TRBV2 with TRBJ1-6; D uncertain. The CDR3 region has the DNA TGTGCCAGCACCGGGGAGGTGAATTCACCCCTCCACTTT. It encodes CASTGEVNSPLHF.